This section outlines one TCR beta chain sequence together with its context. The antigen is not known. The source of the sample is a study of regulatory T cells in long-lasting Graves disease. CDR3 length: 12 residues. Trimming took 8 bases from V and 9 from J, leaving 13 bases between them. Per the germline V gene, CDR1 is SEHNR and CDR2 is FQNEAQ (reference sequence). With iRepertoire HTBI primers and Arm-PCR of CDR3 regions, TCR beta libraries were built. Per the authors' pipeline: Throughout the samples, researchers identified 60 to 70 TRBV and 12 to 15 TRBJ segments. MiXCR, run by TCRdb on the multiplex PCR reads, gives a single entry per CDR3 protein. The V and J calls were determined by TCRdb, not by the authors. The table has 360,000 or so distinct CDR3 sequences, more than 20% seen once. Regarding the study as a whole: TRBV28 was favored in persistent disease, as were TRBJ1-2 and TRBJ2-5. Blood alone, not thyroid tissue, was studied. Possibly, accuracy suffered from the small sample size.

Sample time point: persistent/refractory GD, antithyroid drugs over 5 years with positive TRAb. The TCR library was made from RNA that had been extracted from PBMCs in TRIzol. This chain joins TRBV7-9 and TRBJ2-2; tentative D call: TRBD1 (5 bases). The material sequenced was peripheral blood mononuclear cells (PBMCs), taken when the disease was refractory, from a patient treated with antithyroid drugs. The TCR originated in a middle-aged woman with Graves disease. As DNA, the CDR3 is TGTGCCAGCCTTCGAAGGGGCTGGGAGCTGTTTTTT. Translated, it gives CASLRRGWELFF.